The 13 T cell receptor beta chains below were found in one sample sequenced in a study of PD-1 blockade in classical Hodgkin lymphoma. Sequenced by immunoSEQ multiplex PCR; TCRdb stores in-frame clones only, minus some. This sample has about 27,000 clones, with 70% to 90% found just once. All the patients suffered relapse after autologous stem cell transplantation, and brentuximab vedotin exposure differed. The authors enriched CD8+ T cells from thawed PBMCs via magnetic negative selection. Source: CD8+ T cells from blood, taken at baseline. The receptors come from a human donor with classical Hodgkin lymphoma.

V usage is TRBV7-9 and J usage is TRBJ1-5; 8 nucleotides agree with TRBD1. This CDR3 has 15 residues. The V gene's germline CDR1 is SEHNR and CDR2 FQNEAQ (reference sequence). V lost 5 bases and J lost 2; bases outside the gene matches: 5. As DNA, the CDR3 is TGTGCCAGCAGCGACGGACAGGGCCGCAATCAGCCCCAGCATTTT. This codes for CASSDGQGRNQPQHF.

The J gene is TRBJ2-2, the V gene TRBV12-5; tentatively, D is TRBD2 (6 bases). CDR1 is LGHNT and CDR2 is FRNRAP in the germline V gene. The CDR3 is 16 residues long. Trimming took off 2 bases at V and 0 bases at J, with 10 bases between the two ends. The CDR3 coding sequence is TGTGCTAGTGGTTTGACTGGGACTCCGAACACCGGGGAGCTGTTTTTT. Translating gives CASGLTGTPNTGELFF.

The chain recombines TRBV2 with TRBJ2-1; D might be TRBD2 (6 bases). V was trimmed by 6 bases and J by 0 bases, leaving 18 bases between them. The germline gives CDR1 SNHLY, CDR2 FYNNEI. This CDR3 has 17 residues. The CDR3 bases are TGTGCCAGCAGGCAGGGTCTTTGGGAGGACTCCTACAATGAGCAGTTCTTC. Translating it yields CASRQGLWEDSYNEQFF.

The chain combines TRBV19 with TRBJ2-6; D assignment may be TRBD1 or TRBD2 (5 bases each). The CDR3 has 16 amino acids. Germline-derived CDR1 and CDR2 are LNHDA and SQIVND (reference sequence). V was pared by 5 bases and J by 2 bases, with 13 bases between. CDR3 loop: CASSSSRGPGANVLTF. CDR3 DNA sequence: TGTGCCAGTAGTTCCTCGAGGGGACCTGGGGCCAACGTCCTGACTTTC.

The gene calls are TRBV5-1 and TRBJ2-1, with D perhaps TRBD2 (5 bases). Germline-derived CDR1 and CDR2 are SGHRS and YFSETQ. This CDR3 has 12 amino acids. Trimming removed 3 bases at V and 16 bases at J, with 17 bases between. The CDR3 loop reads CASSSLGPRGFF. In nucleotides, the CDR3 is TGCGCCAGCAGCTCACTAGGCCCCCGGGGATTCTTC.

V usage is TRBV7-2 and J usage is TRBJ2-7; D may match TRBD1 or TRBD2 (6 bases each). Trimming took off 2 bases at V and 2 bases at J, with 13 bases between the two ends. The CDR3 consists of 15 residues. Looked up from germline, CDR1 is SGHTA and CDR2 is FQGNSA. The CDR3 sequence: CASSLRGDFTYEQYF. The CDR3 DNA follows: TGTGCCAGCAGCTTAAGGGGGGACTTTACCTACGAGCAGTACTTC.

The V call is TRBV11-1, the J call TRBJ2-7; D call uncertain. V was clipped by 1 base and J by 6 bases, with 10 bases between them. The CDR3 has 13 residues. The germline V gene encodes CDR1 SGHAT and CDR2 FQDESV (reference sequence). CDR3 region: CASSLESLAEQYF. DNA of the CDR3: TGTGCCAGCAGCTTAGAAAGCCTCGCCGAGCAGTACTTC.

The V gene is TRBV9, the J gene TRBJ2-1; 11 bases agree with TRBD2. Looked up from germline, CDR1 is SGDLS and CDR2 is YYNGEE. The V segment lost 1 base and the J segment 8 bases; nucleotides outside the gene matches: 8. This CDR3 has 16 residues. As DNA, the CDR3 is TGTGCCAGCAGCGTACCTAGCGGGAGGAGAGGCGATGAGCAGTTCTTC. It yields the protein CASSVPSGRRGDEQFF. Drawing the rest from reference TRBV9 and TRBJ2-1, the complete variable domain is DSGVTQTPKHLITATGQRVTLRCSPRSGDLSVYWYQQSLDQGLQFLIQYYNGEERAKGNILERFSAQQFPDLHSELNLSSLELGDSALYFCASSVPSGRRGDEQFFGPGTRLTVL.

J is TRBJ2-2 and V is TRBV15; no clear D gene. Per the germline V gene, CDR1 is LNHNV and CDR2 is YYDKDF (reference sequence). This CDR3 region has 13 residues. V was clipped by 4 bases and J by 3 bases, with 6 bases between them. The CDR3 loop is CATSKVDTGELFF. The CDR3 region has the DNA TGTGCCACCAGCAAGGTGGACACCGGGGAGCTGTTTTTT.

The CDR3 loop reads CASSVEGTFTGELFF. CDR3 DNA sequence: TGTGCCAGCAGCGTAGAGGGGACTTTCACCGGGGAGCTGTTTTTT. V and J are TRBV9 and TRBJ2-2; maybe TRBD2 (6 bases). V dropped 0 bases and J dropped 4 bases, with 10 bases sitting between them. The germline V gene encodes CDR1 SGDLS and CDR2 YYNGEE. The CDR3 totals 15 residues. Supplemented by reference TRBV9 and TRBJ2-2, the full variable domain reads DSGVTQTPKHLITATGQRVTLRCSPRSGDLSVYWYQQSLDQGLQFLIQYYNGEERAKGNILERFSAQQFPDLHSELNLSSLELGDSALYFCASSVEGTFTGELFFGEGSRLTVL.

The CDR3, as DNA: TGTGCCAGCACCCTTACCGGGAGTACGGGCGATGAGCAGTTCTTC. Its protein is CASTLTGSTGDEQFF. The chain recombines TRBV11-1 with TRBJ2-1, with TRBD2 as a possible D gene (6 bases). CDR1 and CDR2 from the germline V gene are SGHAT and FQDESV (reference sequence). The germline V and J ends were trimmed by 7 bases and 8 bases, with 21 bases remaining between them. The CDR3 is 15 amino acids.

The V and J genes are TRBV2 and TRBJ2-1; 9 bases are shared with TRBD2. V lost 6 bases and J lost 9; bases outside the gene matches: 9. Per the germline V gene, CDR1 is SNHLY and CDR2 is FYNNEI. This CDR3 has 14 amino acids. The CDR3 region has the DNA TGTGCCAGCAGCGGACTAGCGAGGGGGATTGAGCAGTTCTTC. As protein: CASSGLARGIEQFF.

J is TRBJ2-7 and V is TRBV5-4; D not resolved. From germline, CDR1 is SGHNT and CDR2 YYREEE (reference sequence). The CDR3 is made up of 14 amino acids. V was shortened by 0 bases and J by 2 bases, with 9 bases between the two germline ends. This CDR3 is CASSLDEGPYEQYF. The CDR3 DNA reads as TGTGCCAGCAGCTTGGACGAAGGGCCCTACGAGCAGTACTTC.